What follows describes a single T cell receptor (beta chain). This specimen comes from a study of blood T cell repertoires in COVID-19. Whole-study context: The study drew acute and convalescent COVID-19 samples from the United States, Italy and Spain. PBMCs, B-cell-depleted T cells, or T cells were the source of the cDNA or gDNA that made up the material.

The V end was cut by 9 bases, the J end by 5 bases, with 18 bases between. Germline CDR1 is MNHEY and CDR2 is SMNVEV (reference sequence). The CDR3 runs to 14 residues. In the original analysis: Amplification with reference gene primers provided the estimates of nucleated cell counts. TCRdb's copy holds only in-frame clones and misses some; the assay was immunoSEQ multiplex PCR. V and J calls and clone size are copied from that table; D and trimming were computed from the DNA. Among 150,000 to 200,000 clones, 80% to 85% were seen once, and the ten largest hold about 2.7%. This TCR derives from a human donor with acute or convalescent COVID-19. The donor label of this sample is uncertain. The source material was peripheral blood. This chain connects TRBV27 to TRBJ2-3, with D maybe TRBD2 (7 bases). CDR3 region: CASWRGGLVDTQYF. CDR3 DNA: TGTGCCAGTTGGAGGGGGGGCTTGGTAGATACGCAGTATTTT.